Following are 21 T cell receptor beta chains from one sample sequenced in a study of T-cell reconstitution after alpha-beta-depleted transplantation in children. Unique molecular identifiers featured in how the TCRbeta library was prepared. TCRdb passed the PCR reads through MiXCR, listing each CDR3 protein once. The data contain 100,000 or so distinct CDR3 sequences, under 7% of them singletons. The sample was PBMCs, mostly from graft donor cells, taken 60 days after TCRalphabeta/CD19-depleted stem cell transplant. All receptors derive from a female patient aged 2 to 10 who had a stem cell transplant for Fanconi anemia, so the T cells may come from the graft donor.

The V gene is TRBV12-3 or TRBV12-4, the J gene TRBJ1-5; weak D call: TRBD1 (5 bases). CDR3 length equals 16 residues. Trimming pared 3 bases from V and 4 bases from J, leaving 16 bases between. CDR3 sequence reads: CASSFSDRDRNQPQHF. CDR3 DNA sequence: TGTGCCAGCAGTTTCTCAGACCGGGACCGAAATCAGCCCCAGCATTTT.

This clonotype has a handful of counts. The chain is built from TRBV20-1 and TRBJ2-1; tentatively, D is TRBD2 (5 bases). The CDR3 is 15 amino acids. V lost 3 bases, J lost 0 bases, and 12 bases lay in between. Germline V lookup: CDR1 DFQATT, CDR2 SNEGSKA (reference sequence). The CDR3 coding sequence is TGCAGTGCTAGTCGCGGAGGAGGCTCCTACAATGAGCAGTTCTTC. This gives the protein CSASRGGGSYNEQFF.

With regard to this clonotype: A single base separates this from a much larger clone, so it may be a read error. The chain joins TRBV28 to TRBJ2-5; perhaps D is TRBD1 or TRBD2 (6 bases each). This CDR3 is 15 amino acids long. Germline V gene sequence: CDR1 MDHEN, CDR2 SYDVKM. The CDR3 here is CASRVPQGTQETKYF. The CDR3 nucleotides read TGTGCCAGCAGGGTTCCCCAGGGGACTCAAGAGACCAAGTACTTC.

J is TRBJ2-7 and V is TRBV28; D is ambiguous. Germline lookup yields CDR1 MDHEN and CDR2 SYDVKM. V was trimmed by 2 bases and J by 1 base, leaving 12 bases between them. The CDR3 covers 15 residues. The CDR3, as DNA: TGTGCCAGCAGTTTAGTTCGACCGGTGTCCTACGAGCAGTACTTC. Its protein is CASSLVRPVSYEQYF.

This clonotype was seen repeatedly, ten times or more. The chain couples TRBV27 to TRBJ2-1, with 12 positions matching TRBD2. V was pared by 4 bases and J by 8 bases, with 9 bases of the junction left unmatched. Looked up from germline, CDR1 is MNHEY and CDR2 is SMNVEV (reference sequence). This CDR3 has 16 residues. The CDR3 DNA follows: TGTGCCAGCAGTTCCCTAGCGGGAGGGCCTTTGGATGAGCAGTTCTTC. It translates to CASSSLAGGPLDEQFF.

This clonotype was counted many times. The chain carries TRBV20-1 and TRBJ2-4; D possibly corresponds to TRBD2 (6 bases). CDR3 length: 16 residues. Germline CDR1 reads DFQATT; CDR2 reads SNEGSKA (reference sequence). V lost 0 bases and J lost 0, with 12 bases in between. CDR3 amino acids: CSAREGQAGAKNIQYF. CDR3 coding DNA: TGCAGTGCTAGAGAAGGGCAAGCGGGAGCCAAAAACATTCAGTACTTC.

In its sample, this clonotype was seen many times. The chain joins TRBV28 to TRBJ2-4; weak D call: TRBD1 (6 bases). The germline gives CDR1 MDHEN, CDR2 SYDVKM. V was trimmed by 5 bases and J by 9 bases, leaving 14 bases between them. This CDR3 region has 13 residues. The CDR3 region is CASSPIQGSIQYF. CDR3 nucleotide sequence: TGTGCCAGCAGTCCCATTCAGGGGTCCATTCAGTACTTC.

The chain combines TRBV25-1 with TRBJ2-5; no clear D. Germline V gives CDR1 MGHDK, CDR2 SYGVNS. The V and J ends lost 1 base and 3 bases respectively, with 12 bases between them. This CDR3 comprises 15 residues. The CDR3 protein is CASSEFTGREETQYF. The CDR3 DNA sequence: TGTGCCAGCAGTGAATTTACCGGAAGGGAAGAGACCCAGTACTTC.

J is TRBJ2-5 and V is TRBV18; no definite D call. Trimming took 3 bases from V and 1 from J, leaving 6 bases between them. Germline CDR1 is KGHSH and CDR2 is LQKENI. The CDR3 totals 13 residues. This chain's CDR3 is CASSPLGQETQYF. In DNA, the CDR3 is TGTGCCAGCTCACCCTTGGGCCAAGAGACCCAGTACTTC.

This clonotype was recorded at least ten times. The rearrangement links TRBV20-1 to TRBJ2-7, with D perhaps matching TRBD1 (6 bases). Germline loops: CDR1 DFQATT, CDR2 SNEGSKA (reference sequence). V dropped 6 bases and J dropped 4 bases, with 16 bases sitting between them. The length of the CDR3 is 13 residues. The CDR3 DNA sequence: TGCAGTGCCTTGTACAGGGACCCTTACGAGCAGTACTTC. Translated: CSALYRDPYEQYF.

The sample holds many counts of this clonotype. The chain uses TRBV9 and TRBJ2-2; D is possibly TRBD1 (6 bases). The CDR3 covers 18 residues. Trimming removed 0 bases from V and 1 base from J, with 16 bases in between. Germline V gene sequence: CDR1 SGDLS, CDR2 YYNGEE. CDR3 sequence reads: CASSVVVGGHRNTGELFF. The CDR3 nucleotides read TGTGCCAGCAGCGTAGTAGTTGGGGGCCATCGGAACACCGGGGAGCTGTTTTTT.

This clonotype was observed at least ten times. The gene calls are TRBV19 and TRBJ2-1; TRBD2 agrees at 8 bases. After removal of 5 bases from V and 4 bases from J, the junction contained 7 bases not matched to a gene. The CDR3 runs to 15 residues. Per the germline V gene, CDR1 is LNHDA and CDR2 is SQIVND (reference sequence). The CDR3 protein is CASSLSGRIYNEQFF. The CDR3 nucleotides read TGTGCCAGTAGTCTGAGCGGGAGAATATACAATGAGCAGTTCTTC.

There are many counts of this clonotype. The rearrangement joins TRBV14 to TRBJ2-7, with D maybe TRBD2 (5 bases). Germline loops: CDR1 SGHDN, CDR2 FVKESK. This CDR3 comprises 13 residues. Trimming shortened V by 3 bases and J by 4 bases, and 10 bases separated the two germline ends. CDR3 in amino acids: CASSHVLEYEQYF. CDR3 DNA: TGTGCCAGCAGCCATGTACTAGAGTACGAGCAGTACTTC.

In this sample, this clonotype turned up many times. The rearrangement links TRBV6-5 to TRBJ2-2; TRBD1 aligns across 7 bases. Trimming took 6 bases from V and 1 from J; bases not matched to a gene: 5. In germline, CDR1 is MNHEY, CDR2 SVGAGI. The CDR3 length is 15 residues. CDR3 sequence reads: CASRARTGNTGELFF. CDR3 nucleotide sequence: TGTGCCAGCAGAGCCCGGACAGGGAACACCGGGGAGCTGTTTTTT.

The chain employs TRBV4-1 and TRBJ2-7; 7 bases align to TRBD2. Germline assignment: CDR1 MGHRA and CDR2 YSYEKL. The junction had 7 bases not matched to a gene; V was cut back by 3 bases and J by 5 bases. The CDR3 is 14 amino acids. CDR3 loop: CASSQVQREHEQYF. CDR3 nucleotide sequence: TGCGCCAGCAGCCAGGTCCAGCGGGAACACGAGCAGTACTTC.

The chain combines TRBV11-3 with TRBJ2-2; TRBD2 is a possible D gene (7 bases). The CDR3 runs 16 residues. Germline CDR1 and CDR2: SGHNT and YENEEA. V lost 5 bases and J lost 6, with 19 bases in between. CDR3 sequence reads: CASSNPGGLNPGELFF. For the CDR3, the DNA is TGTGCCAGCAGCAATCCGGGGGGCCTGAATCCCGGGGAGCTGTTTTTT.

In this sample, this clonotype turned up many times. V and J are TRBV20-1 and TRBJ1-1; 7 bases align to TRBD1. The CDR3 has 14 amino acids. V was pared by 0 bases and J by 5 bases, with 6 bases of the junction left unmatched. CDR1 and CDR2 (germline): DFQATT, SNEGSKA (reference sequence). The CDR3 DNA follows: TGCAGTGCTAGAGATGGACAGGCAAGGACTGAAGCTTTCTTT. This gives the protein CSARDGQARTEAFF.

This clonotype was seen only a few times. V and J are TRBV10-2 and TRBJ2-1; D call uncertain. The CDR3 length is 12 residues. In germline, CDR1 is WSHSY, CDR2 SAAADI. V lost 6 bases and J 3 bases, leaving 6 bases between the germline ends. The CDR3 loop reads CASSMDYNEQFF. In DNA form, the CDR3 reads TGCGCCAGCAGCATGGACTACAATGAGCAGTTCTTC.

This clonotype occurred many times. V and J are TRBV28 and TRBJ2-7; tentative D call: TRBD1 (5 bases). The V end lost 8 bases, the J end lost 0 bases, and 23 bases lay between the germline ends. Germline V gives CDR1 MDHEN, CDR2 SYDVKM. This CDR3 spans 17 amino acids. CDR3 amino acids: CASGPPTQVSSSYEQYF. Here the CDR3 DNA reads TGTGCCAGCGGCCCCCCCACACAGGTATCGAGCTCCTACGAGCAGTACTTC.

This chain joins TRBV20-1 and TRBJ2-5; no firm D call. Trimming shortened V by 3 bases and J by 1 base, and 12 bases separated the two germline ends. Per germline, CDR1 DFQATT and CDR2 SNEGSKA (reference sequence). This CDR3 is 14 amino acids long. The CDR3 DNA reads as TGCAGTGCTAGGAGCGCGAACGTCCAAGAGACCCAGTACTTC. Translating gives CSARSANVQETQYF.

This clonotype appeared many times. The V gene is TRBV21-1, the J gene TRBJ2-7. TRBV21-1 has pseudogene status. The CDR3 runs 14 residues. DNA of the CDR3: TGTGCCAGCAGCAAAGGGCCGGCCGGTTACGAGCAGTACTTC. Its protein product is CASSKGPAGYEQYF.